These T cell receptor beta chains were read from a single sample in a study of T cells in Graves' hyperthyroidism and ophthalmopathy. TCRdb called the multiplex PCR reads again in MiXCR, with one record for every CDR3 protein. The sample lists about 620,000 distinct CDR3 sequences, 15% to 20% seen once, with approximately 3.8% in the top ten. Specimen: blood. The receptor set was obtained from a woman aged 30 to 39 with Graves' hyperthyroidism. Both conserved end residues are part of each CDR3. A D gene is named only where the DNA matches it firmly. Clone size is not always given. Where it is, it says once, few, many or a class for expanded clones.

V gene	J gene	CDR3 length	D gene	clone size	CDR3 protein	CDR3 DNA
TRBV20-1	TRBJ2-3	13	.	few	CSAPEAVADTQYF	TGCAGTGCTCCTGAGGCCGTAGCAGATACGCAGTATTTT
TRBV20-1	TRBJ2-2	17	TRBD2	.	CSARDAGLAGWGGELFF	TGCAGTGCTAGAGATGCGGGACTAGCGGGATGGGGAGGGGAGCTGTTTTTT
TRBV2	TRBJ2-5	17	.	many	CASSDSFGTQDVETQYF	TGTGCCAGCAGTGATTCTTTCGGGACTCAAGACGTGGAGACCCAGTACTTC
TRBV7-2	TRBJ2-1	14	.	many	CASSFTSHNNEQFF	TGTGCCAGCAGCTTTACTAGCCATAACAATGAGCAGTTCTTC
TRBV27	TRBJ1-5	14	TRBD1	.	CASSPYQGAQPQHF	TGTGCCAGCAGTCCATACCAGGGGGCTCAGCCCCAGCATTTT
TRBV27	TRBJ1-2	13	.	.	CASRRDANYGYTF	TGTGCCAGCAGACGGGATGCTAACTATGGCTACACCTTC
TRBV10-3	TRBJ2-3	15	.	many	CAISDSVSNTDTQYF	TGTGCCATCAGTGATAGTGTGAGCAACACAGATACGCAGTATTTT
TRBV2	TRBJ1-5	15	.	few	CASRQGLTSNQPQHF	TGTGCCAGCAGGCAGGGGTTGACCAGCAATCAGCCCCAGCATTTT
TRBV29-1	TRBJ2-3	15	.	few	CSVEVQFRSTDTQYF	TGCAGCGTTGAGGTTCAGTTTAGGAGCACAGATACGCAGTATTTT
TRBV2	TRBJ2-1	14	.	once	CASSEFRMNNEQFF	TGTGCCAGCAGTGAATTTCGTATGAACAATGAGCAGTTCTTC
TRBV20-1	TRBJ2-3	9	.	many	CSGGDTQYF	TGCAGTGGGGGAGATACGCAGTATTTT
TRBV6-1	TRBJ1-5	14	.	many	CASSSSGANQPQHF	TGTGCCAGCAGTTCGTCGGGGGCCAATCAGCCCCAGCATTTT
TRBV7-9	TRBJ2-3	16	TRBD2	few	CASSLGGGGSTDTQYF	TGTGCCAGCAGCTTAGGGGGGGGTGGAAGCACAGATACGCAGTATTTT
TRBV19	TRBJ1-1	13	.	.	CASSSNRNTEAFF	TGTGCCAGTAGTTCGAACAGGAACACTGAAGCTTTCTTT
TRBV29-1	TRBJ2-3	16	.	.	CSVEDPGVRSTDTQYF	TGCAGCGTTGAAGATCCGGGGGTTAGGTCCACAGATACGCAGTATTTT
TRBV11-2	TRBJ2-3	17	TRBD2	.	CASSASLAGGHTDTQYF	TGTGCCAGCAGCGCCTCGCTAGCGGGAGGCCACACAGATACGCAGTATTTT
TRBV7-9	TRBJ1-2	13	TRBD1	.	CASSPRDRGGYTF	TGTGCCAGCAGCCCTCGGGACAGGGGAGGCTACACCTTC
TRBV20-1	TRBJ2-7	12	TRBD1	many	CSADRATYEQYF	TGCAGTGCCGACAGGGCTACCTACGAGCAGTACTTC